These T cell receptor beta chains were read from a single sample in a study of blood T cells in healthy people across ages. TCRdb recomputed calls from the 5' RACE reads with MiXCR, one row per CDR3 protein. The table lists under 800,000 distinct CDR3 sequences, 35% to 45% of them singletons, with 20% in the top ten. The specimen sequenced was blood. The origin of the receptors is a woman aged 60 to 75 in good health. Each CDR3 is given without its conserved first and last residue.

j_call v_call cdr3_aa
TRBJ1-1 TRBV20-1 SASRTGMNTEAF
TRBJ1-5 TRBV3-1 ASSHAGTVNQPQH
TRBJ2-5 TRBV3-1 ASSTRGGRGETQY
TRBJ2-5 TRBV30 AGDRGETQY
TRBJ2-3 TRBV4-3 ASSRTGSTDTQY
TRBJ2-7 TRBV7-9 ASSRAGGTVYEQY
TRBJ1-6 TRBV11-3 ASSLSGFGGNSPLH
TRBJ2-7 TRBV14 ASSQELGDRSYEQY
TRBJ2-3 TRBV6-6 ARSYPIAGNVDTQY
TRBJ2-1 TRBV27 ASSIQGASYNEQF
TRBJ1-2 TRBV29-1 SSLGEVLGGYT
TRBJ1-5 TRBV27 ASSSPAAGGEPQH
TRBJ2-7 TRBV5-1 ASSLISGSNEQY
TRBJ2-3 TRBV20-1 SARELAGVTTDTQY
TRBJ2-1 TRBV5-1 ASSPVARGDNEQF
TRBJ2-5 TRBV27 ASSLRTGRETQY
TRBJ2-3 TRBV20-1 SASTGGGTDTQY
TRBJ1-6 TRBV27 ASSPRHTVDGTGRSPLH
TRBJ2-5 TRBV6-5 ASSRPGQGSGKQY
TRBJ2-1 TRBV20-1 SASTPAGGIYSYNEQF